These 14 T cell receptor beta chains share one sample of origin, sequenced in a study of persistence of HIV-infected CD4 T cells. Their antigen targets remain unknown. Sequencing used immunoSEQ version 4 in survey mode. This table comes from immunoSEQ multiplex PCR, and its TCRdb copy is limited to in-frame clones, with some not included. Among some 50,000 clones listed, 85% to 90% were seen once. Nonspecific anti-CD3/anti-CD28 bead stimulation represents the broad CD4+ T cell repertoire. Sorting selected CD4+ T cells upregulating both CD40 ligand and CD69. The sample in question was CD4+ T cells sorted from PBMCs after approximately 20-hour stimulation, obtained from a patient who received antiretroviral therapy. These receptors were taken from an adult woman with HIV who was CMV-seropositive.

The CDR3 DNA sequence: TGTGCCAGTCTCCTTAGGCCCGGGGGCGGTTCCTACGAGCAGTACTTC. It specifies CASLLRPGGGSYEQYF. The rearrangement links TRBV7-8 to TRBJ2-7; D tentatively fits TRBD1 or TRBD2 (6 bases each). This CDR3 spans 16 amino acids. Germline CDR1 and CDR2: SGHVS and FQNEAQ. Trimming stripped 9 bases from V and 1 base from J, with 22 bases between.

This clone was counted only a few times. This rearrangement joins TRBV4-1 to TRBJ1-2; no clear D. CDR3 length: 13 amino acids. V dropped 2 bases and J dropped 8 bases, with 12 bases sitting between them. Germline V gene lookup returns CDR1 MGHRA and CDR2 YSYEKL. The CDR3 sequence: CASSQQVGDGYTF. The CDR3 nucleotides read TGCGCCAGCAGCCAACAAGTGGGCGACGGCTACACCTTC.

Comments on this clone: Other nucleotide sequences from this sample produce the same CDR3. The chain links TRBV30 to TRBJ1-1; no firm D call. CDR3 size: 14 residues. V lost 0 bases and J lost 2, with 10 bases in between. Germline CDR1 is GTSNPN and CDR2 is SVGIG (reference sequence). The DNA for the CDR3 is TGTGCCTGGAGTGTAAAACTGGGAAACACTGAAGCTTTCTTT. Amino acids: CAWSVKLGNTEAFF.

The chain recombines TRBV10-2 with TRBJ2-7; D uncertain. Germline V gene sequence: CDR1 WSHSY, CDR2 SAAADI. The CDR3 runs 13 residues. V dropped 3 bases and J dropped 0 bases, with 6 bases sitting between them. DNA of the CDR3: TGCGCCAGCAGTGACTCAAACTCCTACGAGCAGTACTTC. Amino acid sequence: CASSDSNSYEQYF.

The chain carries TRBV6-5 and TRBJ2-7; 7 bases are shared with TRBD1. CDR1 MNHEY and CDR2 SVGAGI come from the germline V gene. This CDR3 is built from 14 residues. V gave up 6 bases and J gave up 0 bases; unmatched junction bases: 5. CDR3: CASSQGVLSYEQYF. CDR3 nucleotides: TGTGCCAGCAGCCAGGGGGTCCTCTCCTACGAGCAGTACTTC.

The V and J genes are TRBV28 and TRBJ2-6; 14 bases match TRBD2. The germline CDR1 and CDR2 sequences are MDHEN and SYDVKM. V was clipped by 5 bases and J by 2 bases; unmatched bases: 5. This CDR3 comprises 18 residues. The CDR3 DNA is TGTGCCAGCAGTGGGACTAGCGGGAGCGGAGCTGGGGCCAACGTCCTGACTTTC. It specifies CASSGTSGSGAGANVLTF.

The CDR3 DNA sequence: TGTGCCAGCAGTCCGACAGGGGGTATAGGTGAGCAGTTCTTC. Protein product: CASSPTGGIGEQFF. The V gene is TRBV6-6, the J gene TRBJ2-1; 9 bases agree with TRBD1. Germline lookup yields CDR1 MNHNY and CDR2 SVGAGI (reference sequence). V dropped 5 bases and J dropped 9; count of bases not matched to a gene: 8. The CDR3 runs 14 residues.

The chain uses TRBV10-1 and TRBJ2-2, with a weak D call TRBD2 (5 bases). From germline, CDR1 is WNHNN and CDR2 SYGVQD (reference sequence). The V end was cut by 2 bases, the J end by 3 bases, with 7 bases between. The CDR3 covers 14 residues. The CDR3 is CASSERTHTGELFF. CDR3 DNA: TGCGCCAGCAGTGAGAGGACTCACACCGGGGAGCTGTTTTTT.

This clone was picked up a small number of times. The V gene is TRBV10-1, the J gene TRBJ1-1; tentatively, D is TRBD1 (6 bases). Germline loops: CDR1 WNHNN, CDR2 SYGVQD (reference sequence). The CDR3 extends over 13 amino acids. The V end lost 5 bases, the J end lost 1 base, and 8 bases lay between the germline ends. CDR3 residues: CASSWTENTEAFF. The CDR3 bases are TGCGCCAGCAGTTGGACAGAGAACACTGAAGCTTTCTTT.

V is TRBV6-2 or TRBV6-3 and J is TRBJ2-1; 15 nucleotides agree with TRBD2. Trimming removed 6 bases from V and 1 base from J; junction bases left unmatched: 7. The CDR3 is 18 amino acids. Germline CDR1 and CDR2: MNHEY and SVGEGT. This chain's CDR3 is CASSQGTSGGSSYNEQFF. As DNA, the CDR3 is TGTGCCAGCAGCCAAGGGACTAGCGGGGGGTCGTCCTACAATGAGCAGTTCTTC.

The rearrangement uses TRBV25-1 and TRBJ1-1; D perhaps matches TRBD1 (5 bases). V lost 2 bases, J lost 5 bases, and 12 bases lay in between. The CDR3 has 14 amino acids. Germline CDR1 and CDR2: MGHDK and SYGVNS. The CDR3 here is CASSEKRSGTEAFF. DNA of the CDR3: TGTGCCAGCAGTGAAAAAAGGTCAGGGACTGAAGCTTTCTTT.

This rearrangement joins TRBV3-1 (or the pseudogene TRBV3-2) to TRBJ2-1; D is ambiguous. This CDR3 spans 14 amino acids. Deletions cut 6 bases from V and 0 bases from J, with 9 bases between. Germline V gene sequence: CDR1 LGHDT, CDR2 YNNKEL (reference sequence). This CDR3 reads CASSRLGSYNEQFF. In nucleotides, the CDR3 is TGTGCCAGCAGTCGTTTGGGCTCCTACAATGAGCAGTTCTTC.

This clone was recorded only once. V usage is TRBV5-1 and J usage is TRBJ1-4, with TRBD1 identical over 8 bases. V trimming: 0 bases; J trimming: 4 bases; junction bases outside the gene matches: 2. The CDR3 has 15 residues. The germline CDR1 and CDR2 sequences are SGHRS and YFSETQ. The CDR3 nucleotides are TGCGCCAGCAGCTTGGCGACAGGGGTTAATGAAAAACTGTTTTTT. Amino acids: CASSLATGVNEKLFF.

CDR3 protein: CASSPGQELYSNQPQHF. The CDR3 DNA sequence: TGTGCCAGTAGTCCGGGACAGGAACTTTATAGCAATCAGCCCCAGCATTTT. This rearrangement joins TRBV19 to TRBJ1-5; 8 positions match TRBD1. This CDR3 spans 17 amino acids. V shed 5 bases, J shed 0 bases, and the junction held 9 bases outside the gene matches. CDR1 and CDR2 from the germline V gene are LNHDA and SQIVND (reference sequence).